The present entry profiles one TCR beta chain with its context. Its specificity is not known. The germline gives CDR1 SGHNT, CDR2 YYREEE (reference sequence). The length of the CDR3 is 13 residues. Trimming took off 3 bases at V and 2 bases at J, with 9 bases between the two ends. This sample is drawn from a study of T cell responses to AZD1222 COVID-19 vaccine. The method was immunoSEQ multiplex PCR; TCRdb's version includes in-frame clones alone and lacks a portion of them. This sample yields 100,000 to 120,000 clones, of which 85% to 90% are seen a single time; about 3.3% belongs to the top ten. Study observations and caveats: There were mostly white British donors and more females than males, and clonal diversity was possibly underestimated.

The TCR comes from an adult in good health. The chain combines TRBV5-4 with TRBJ2-7; D may be TRBD1 (6 bases). The specimen comprised peripheral blood, sampled on day 0 of AZD1222 vaccination. The CDR3: CASSSNRAYEQYF. The DNA of the CDR3 is TGTGCCAGCAGCTCGAACAGGGCCTACGAGCAGTACTTC.